This TCR beta chain was documented in a study of OX40 agonist ivuxolimab in advanced cancers. Regarding the research as a whole: The costimulatory receptor OX40 (CD134) was targeted by ivuxolimab, a fully human IgG2 agonistic monoclonal antibody. Of the 50 to 55 patients in dose escalation, 19 had hepatocellular carcinoma, approximately 15 had melanoma, 9 had renal cell carcinoma and 9 had head and neck cancer. Three dose-escalation patients achieved partial responses, one with hepatocellular carcinoma and two with cutaneous melanoma. The paper reports the monotherapy dose-escalation portion (N of about 54 patients) of the phase I ivuxolimab trial. Intravenous ivuxolimab was administered to patients every 2 weeks at six dose levels: 0.01, 0.1, 0.3, 1.5, 3 and 10 mg/kg. Peripheral TCRbeta sequencing was intended to test whether TCR sequence diversity was altered and clonal T-cell expansion was caused by ivuxolimab. The dose-escalation cohort was over 70% male with a mean age of about 60 years, ranging from roughly 23 to 90. Patients were allowed to have had prior anti-PD-1, anti-PD-L1 or anti-CTLA-4 therapy, and around 43% of the dose-escalation patients had been treated with checkpoint inhibitors.

In its sample, this clone was seen a few times. The specificity of this receptor is unknown. No qualities accompany the bases; no much larger clone lies one base away. The research as a whole found: After ivuxolimab, more expanded clones were found on average in CD8+ T cells than in CD4+ T cells. At doses of 0.1 to 3.0 mg/kg, clonal expansion of both CD4+ and CD8+ blood T cells was observed from baseline to week 6. Low levels of normalized T-cell clonal expansion were also seen in some patients who did not respond. The antigen specificity of the peripheral T cells that underwent clonal expansion was not determined. In the 0.1-3.0 mg/kg groups, partial responders were among the patients with the lowest normalized peripheral clonal expansion, particularly in CD8+ T cells.

The trial excluded patients who had a history of autoimmune disease or who were on systemic immunosuppression. In every dose cohort, peripheral blood was drawn for TCR sequencing at baseline, cycle 4 day 1, and cycle 7 day 1. The samples were taken from a phase I, first-in-human, multicenter, open-label dose-escalation trial of ivuxolimab. Adults with locally advanced or metastatic head and neck squamous cell, hepatocellular, melanoma or renal cell carcinoma were enrolled in the trial. CD4+ and CD8+ T cells were sorted separately from peripheral blood before TCR sequencing. Genomic DNA was isolated from the sorted cells so that the TCRbeta CDR3 region could be sequenced. TCRbeta CDR3 regions were sequenced using the immunoSEQ Assay. In its TCRdb copy, this immuneACCESS table keeps in-frame sequences only and misses some clones. Where compared with another copy, unresolved V genes explain less than half of these, and the others have no known cause. The sample contains approximately 77,000 clones, 90% to 95% of them found a single time. More than 4% of the sample belongs to the ten largest clones.

The sequencing here drew on CD4+ or CD8+ T cells sorted from blood, taken in a trial of the OX40 agonist ivuxolimab. The receptor was isolated from an adult with an advanced solid tumor such as melanoma, head and neck, liver or kidney cancer.

The nucleotide sequence reads as follows: TGTGCCAGTAGTTCCAGGGGTGGTCAGCAGCCCCAGCATTTT. Its coded protein is CASSSRGGQQPQHF. The sequence joins TRBV19 to TRBJ1-5; a tentative D match to TRBD1 spans 6 bases. From the cysteine through the phenylalanine, the CDR3 covers 14 amino acids. Just the 42-base CDR3 DNA is kept, in frame starting at base 1. Cut back by 5 bases and 7 bases, the V and J ends lie 15 bases apart. CDR1 and CDR2, looked up from the germline V gene (reference sequence), are LNHDA and SQIVND. When the CDR3 is completed using the reference TRBV19 and TRBJ1-5 genes on either side, the full variable domain is DGGITQSPKYLFRKEGQNVTLSCEQNLNHDAMYWYRQDPGQGLRLIYYSQIVNDFQKGDIAEGYSVSREKKESFPLTVTSAQKNPTAFYLCASSSRGGQQPQHFGDGTRLSIL.